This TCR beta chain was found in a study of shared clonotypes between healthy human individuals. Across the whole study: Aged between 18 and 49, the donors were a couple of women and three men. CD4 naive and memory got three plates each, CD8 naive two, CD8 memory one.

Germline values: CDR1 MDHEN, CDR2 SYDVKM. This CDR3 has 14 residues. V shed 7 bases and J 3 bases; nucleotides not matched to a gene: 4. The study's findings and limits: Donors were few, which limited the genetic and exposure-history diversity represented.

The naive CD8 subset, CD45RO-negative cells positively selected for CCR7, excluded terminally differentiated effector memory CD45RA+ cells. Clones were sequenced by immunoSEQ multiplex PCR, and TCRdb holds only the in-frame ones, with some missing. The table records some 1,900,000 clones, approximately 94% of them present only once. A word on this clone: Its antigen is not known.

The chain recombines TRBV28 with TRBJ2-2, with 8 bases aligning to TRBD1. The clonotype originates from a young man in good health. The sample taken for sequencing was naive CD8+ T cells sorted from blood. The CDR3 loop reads CASTQGQDTGELFF. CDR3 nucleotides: TGTGCCAGCACCCAGGGACAGGACACCGGGGAGCTGTTTTTT.